This T cell receptor beta chain was identified in a study of blood T cell repertoires in COVID-19. About the study: PBMCs, B-cell-depleted T cells, or T cells were the source of the cDNA or gDNA that made up the material.

This CDR3 has 15 amino acids. V lost 1 base and J lost 4, with 12 bases in between. Germline-derived CDR1 and CDR2 are PRHDT and FYEKMQ (reference sequence). Clones were read by immunoSEQ multiplex PCR, and TCRdb kept only the in-frame ones, dropping some. Among fewer than 180,000 clones, roughly 87% were seen once, and the ten largest hold around 4%. The sequenced sample was peripheral blood. The chain uses TRBV13 and TRBJ2-3; a possible D gene is TRBD2 (6 bases). This sequence originates from a woman between 55 and 75 years old with active or convalescent COVID-19. The CDR3: CASSLAGAGSDTQYF. CDR3 nucleotide sequence: TGTGCCAGCAGCTTAGCCGGGGCGGGGTCAGATACGCAGTATTTT.